This is a list of T cell receptor beta chains from one sample in a study of T cell changes during pregnancy in multiple sclerosis. The method was immunoSEQ multiplex PCR; TCRdb's version includes in-frame clones alone and lacks a portion of them. The sample contains about 75,000 clones, around 94% of which appear only once. Material: CD4+ T cells from peripheral blood mononuclear cells, obtained after pregnancy. The receptors here all came from a female donor with multiple sclerosis, enrolled in a pregnancy study. The CDR3 runs from the conserved cysteine through the conserved F or W. Each record gives: CDR3 DNA, CDR3 protein, D gene, V gene, clone size, J gene. A D gene is named only where the DNA matches it firmly. Clone sizes are given selectively: once, few, many, or a class where the clone is expanded.

CDR3 DNA: TGTGCCAGCAGCACGCTAACAGGGGATGGCTACACCTTC
CDR3 protein: CASSTLTGDGYTF
D gene: TRBD1
V gene: TRBV5-4
clone size: .
J gene: TRBJ1-2

CDR3 DNA: TGTGCCAGCAGCTTGCCGGGCTCTGGAAACACCATATATTTT
CDR3 protein: CASSLPGSGNTIYF
D gene: .
V gene: TRBV5-4
clone size: .
J gene: TRBJ1-3

CDR3 DNA: TGTGCCAGCAGCGCATACACGGGGGGTATTCAGTACTTC
CDR3 protein: CASSAYTGGIQYF
D gene: TRBD2
V gene: TRBV28
clone size: .
J gene: TRBJ2-7

CDR3 DNA: TGTGCCAGCAGCTTAGGGGGACTAGCCGGCACGCAGTATTTT
CDR3 protein: CASSLGGLAGTQYF
D gene: TRBD2
V gene: TRBV7-9
clone size: .
J gene: TRBJ2-3

CDR3 DNA: TGTGCCAGATCAACAGGGACAGAGACCCAGTACTTC
CDR3 protein: CARSTGTETQYF
D gene: .
V gene: TRBV2
clone size: .
J gene: TRBJ2-5

CDR3 DNA: TGCGCCAGCAGCTTTACGGGGGGGACTAGCGGAACGGCGAGCACAGATACGCAGTATTTT
CDR3 protein: CASSFTGGTSGTASTDTQYF
D gene: TRBD2
V gene: TRBV5-1
clone size: .
J gene: TRBJ2-3

CDR3 DNA: TGTGCCAGCAGCCTCGGGACTAGCGGTAGCACAGATACGCAGTATTTT
CDR3 protein: CASSLGTSGSTDTQYF
D gene: TRBD2
V gene: TRBV11-3
clone size: .
J gene: TRBJ2-3

CDR3 DNA: TGTGCCAGCAGCCCTTCCGGGTTAGGAAATGAGCAGTTCTTC
CDR3 protein: CASSPSGLGNEQFF
D gene: .
V gene: TRBV11-3
clone size: once
J gene: TRBJ2-1

CDR3 DNA: TGTGCCAGCAGCTTGAGAATGGGACTAAGCACAGATACGCAGTATTTT
CDR3 protein: CASSLRMGLSTDTQYF
D gene: TRBD2
V gene: TRBV5-6
clone size: .
J gene: TRBJ2-3

CDR3 DNA: TGTGCCAGTTCCCACCCCCGACAGGGTGGGCCGTGGACTGAAGCTTTCTTT
CDR3 protein: CASSHPRQGGPWTEAFF
D gene: TRBD1
V gene: TRBV19
clone size: .
J gene: TRBJ1-1

CDR3 DNA: TGTGCCAGTAGTATCCCCTACAGGGAACAGCCCCAGCATTTT
CDR3 protein: CASSIPYREQPQHF
D gene: .
V gene: TRBV19
clone size: few
J gene: TRBJ1-5

CDR3 DNA: TGTGCCAGCAGCACGGGACAGGGGGCGCTGGGGGCCAACGTCCTGACTTTC
CDR3 protein: CASSTGQGALGANVLTF
D gene: TRBD1
V gene: TRBV5-8
clone size: .
J gene: TRBJ2-6

CDR3 DNA: TGTGCCAGCTCAGTAGGGGGCGAGCAGTACTTC
CDR3 protein: CASSVGGEQYF
D gene: .
V gene: TRBV18
clone size: .
J gene: TRBJ2-7

CDR3 DNA: TGTGCCAGCAGCTTCCAGCAGGGACAGGAGCTGTTTTTT
CDR3 protein: CASSFQQGQELFF
D gene: .
V gene: TRBV5-4
clone size: .
J gene: TRBJ2-2

CDR3 DNA: TGTGCCAGCAGTCCGGACAGGGGTAATCAGCCCCAGCATTTT
CDR3 protein: CASSPDRGNQPQHF
D gene: TRBD1
V gene: TRBV2
clone size: .
J gene: TRBJ1-5

CDR3 DNA: TGTGCCAGCCACTCCCCCCGGGGCTACACCTTC
CDR3 protein: CASHSPRGYTF
D gene: .
V gene: TRBV7-9
clone size: few
J gene: TRBJ1-2

CDR3 DNA: TGTGCCAGTAGTGTGGGTCGACAGGGAATGAACATTCAGTACTTC
CDR3 protein: CASSVGRQGMNIQYF
D gene: TRBD1
V gene: TRBV19
clone size: once
J gene: TRBJ2-4

CDR3 DNA: TGCGCCAGCAGCTCCCAACTAGCGGGAGTGGAGACCCAGTACTTC
CDR3 protein: CASSSQLAGVETQYF
D gene: TRBD2
V gene: TRBV5-1
clone size: .
J gene: TRBJ2-5

CDR3 DNA: TGTGCCAGCAGCTTCGAATTACAGGGGACCTCCTACAATGAGCAGTTCTTC
CDR3 protein: CASSFELQGTSYNEQFF
D gene: TRBD1
V gene: TRBV7-2
clone size: .
J gene: TRBJ2-1

CDR3 DNA: TGTGCCAGCAGCCTTGGGACAGGGGTGGGAGAAAAACTGTTTTTT
CDR3 protein: CASSLGTGVGEKLFF
D gene: TRBD1
V gene: TRBV7-2
clone size: .
J gene: TRBJ1-4

CDR3 DNA: TGTGCCAGCAGCCCAGAGACAGGTCAAAATGGCTACACCTTC
CDR3 protein: CASSPETGQNGYTF
D gene: .
V gene: TRBV7-2
clone size: .
J gene: TRBJ1-2

CDR3 DNA: TGTGCCACCAGCAGACTAGCGGGAGGGTTATACGAGCAGTACTTC
CDR3 protein: CATSRLAGGLYEQYF
D gene: TRBD2
V gene: TRBV15
clone size: .
J gene: TRBJ2-7

CDR3 DNA: TGTGCCACCTCTCGAGGCACAGAGCAGTTCTTC
CDR3 protein: CATSRGTEQFF
D gene: .
V gene: TRBV6-5
clone size: .
J gene: TRBJ2-1

CDR3 DNA: TGTGCCTGGAGTACGCGCGGACAGTGGGAAAAACTGTTTTTT
CDR3 protein: CAWSTRGQWEKLFF
D gene: .
V gene: TRBV30
clone size: .
J gene: TRBJ1-4

CDR3 DNA: TGTGCCAGCAGCCAAGTTAGTCCCTACAATGAGCAGTTCTTC
CDR3 protein: CASSQVSPYNEQFF
D gene: .
V gene: TRBV4-2
clone size: once
J gene: TRBJ2-1

CDR3 DNA: TGCGCCAGCAGCTTGGGACAGGGTCGGTCCTACGAGCAGTACTTC
CDR3 protein: CASSLGQGRSYEQYF
D gene: TRBD1
V gene: TRBV5-1
clone size: .
J gene: TRBJ2-7

CDR3 DNA: TGTGCCAGCTTCCCGGGAGGGGTACCAGATACGCAGTATTTT
CDR3 protein: CASFPGGVPDTQYF
D gene: TRBD2
V gene: TRBV5-6
clone size: .
J gene: TRBJ2-3

CDR3 DNA: TGTGCCAGCAGCCAAGATCCGGACACCATAAACACCGGGGAGCTGTTTTTT
CDR3 protein: CASSQDPDTINTGELFF
D gene: .
V gene: TRBV4-2
clone size: .
J gene: TRBJ2-2

CDR3 DNA: TGTGCCAGCAGCGGGACAGGGTGGGACACTGAAGCTTTCTTT
CDR3 protein: CASSGTGWDTEAFF
D gene: TRBD1
V gene: TRBV7-9
clone size: few
J gene: TRBJ1-1

CDR3 DNA: TGTGCCAGTAGTATGATAGGCGGGAGCACAGATACGCAGTATTTT
CDR3 protein: CASSMIGGSTDTQYF
D gene: .
V gene: TRBV19
clone size: .
J gene: TRBJ2-3

CDR3 DNA: TGTGCCAGCGGGACAGTTAGGGGGAAAAGAGATACGCAGTATTTT
CDR3 protein: CASGTVRGKRDTQYF
D gene: TRBD1
V gene: TRBV27
clone size: .
J gene: TRBJ2-3

CDR3 DNA: TGCGCCAGCAGCCTGACAGTTTTCACCGGGGAGCTGTTTTTT
CDR3 protein: CASSLTVFTGELFF
D gene: .
V gene: TRBV5-1
clone size: .
J gene: TRBJ2-2

CDR3 DNA: TGTGCCACCAGCAGAGATCTCCTAGGGGTCCAAGAGACCCAGTACTTC
CDR3 protein: CATSRDLLGVQETQYF
D gene: .
V gene: TRBV15
clone size: .
J gene: TRBJ2-5

CDR3 DNA: TGTGCCTGGACACCCAGGGGTTACGAGCAGTACTTC
CDR3 protein: CAWTPRGYEQYF
D gene: .
V gene: TRBV30
clone size: .
J gene: TRBJ2-7

CDR3 DNA: TGTGCCAGCAGCAAAGACCCCTTTGTAGGACTCCAGGCCCAAGGGTGCAATCAGCCCCAGCATTTT
CDR3 protein: CASSKDPFVGLQAQGCNQPQHF
D gene: .
V gene: TRBV21-1
clone size: .
J gene: TRBJ1-5

CDR3 DNA: TGTGCCATCAGTCTAGCGGGAATTGGGAATGAGCAGTTCTTC
CDR3 protein: CAISLAGIGNEQFF
D gene: TRBD2
V gene: TRBV10-3
clone size: once
J gene: TRBJ2-1

CDR3 DNA: TGCGCCAGCAGCTTGGACCCTTCCGGGGTGGAAAAACTGTTTTTT
CDR3 protein: CASSLDPSGVEKLFF
D gene: .
V gene: TRBV5-1
clone size: .
J gene: TRBJ1-4

CDR3 DNA: TGTGCAACAGGGGGTCAACCTCTCTCCTACAATGAGCAGTTCTTC
CDR3 protein: CATGGQPLSYNEQFF
D gene: TRBD1
V gene: TRBV28
clone size: .
J gene: TRBJ2-1

CDR3 DNA: TGTGCCAGCAGCTTAGGAACTCTCGGCGGGCAAGAGACCCAGTACTTC
CDR3 protein: CASSLGTLGGQETQYF
D gene: .
V gene: TRBV7-6
clone size: .
J gene: TRBJ2-5

CDR3 DNA: TGTGCCAGCAGTTTATCGGGGGTCAATCAGCCCCAGCATTTT
CDR3 protein: CASSLSGVNQPQHF
D gene: .
V gene: TRBV28
clone size: .
J gene: TRBJ1-5

CDR3 DNA: TGTGCCTGGAGGGTTACAGCCAACACTGAAGCTTTCTTT
CDR3 protein: CAWRVTANTEAFF
D gene: .
V gene: TRBV30
clone size: .
J gene: TRBJ1-1

CDR3 DNA: TGCAGTGCCGTCCCGAACTATGGCTACACCTTC
CDR3 protein: CSAVPNYGYTF
D gene: .
V gene: TRBV20-1
clone size: .
J gene: TRBJ1-2

CDR3 DNA: TGTGCCAGCAGCCAAGCCCCGGGCGGGAGCCAAGAGACCCAGTACTTC
CDR3 protein: CASSQAPGGSQETQYF
D gene: TRBD2
V gene: TRBV4-2
clone size: .
J gene: TRBJ2-5

CDR3 DNA: TGTGCCAGCAGCCAAAAGGGGGGGGACTGGAACAATGAGCAGTTCTTC
CDR3 protein: CASSQKGGDWNNEQFF
D gene: .
V gene: TRBV14
clone size: .
J gene: TRBJ2-1

CDR3 DNA: TGTGCCAGCACGGTGCCTTCTACAGACTACGAGCAGTACTTC
CDR3 protein: CASTVPSTDYEQYF
D gene: .
V gene: TRBV2
clone size: .
J gene: TRBJ2-7

CDR3 DNA: TGTGCCAGTAGTACAAAACAGGGCGCCGGGGAGCTGTTTTTT
CDR3 protein: CASSTKQGAGELFF
D gene: .
V gene: TRBV19
clone size: .
J gene: TRBJ2-2

CDR3 DNA: TGTGCCAGCACACCCCGGACTAGTGGTACCGGGGAGCTGTTTTTT
CDR3 protein: CASTPRTSGTGELFF
D gene: TRBD2
V gene: TRBV2
clone size: .
J gene: TRBJ2-2

CDR3 DNA: TGTGCCAGTAGTGAAGGAGCCTTGAGCACTGAAGCTTTCTTT
CDR3 protein: CASSEGALSTEAFF
D gene: .
V gene: TRBV19
clone size: .
J gene: TRBJ1-1

CDR3 DNA: TGCGCCAGCAGCTCCGGACAGGGGGGGGTCATGAACACTGAAGCTTTCTTT
CDR3 protein: CASSSGQGGVMNTEAFF
D gene: TRBD1
V gene: TRBV5-1
clone size: .
J gene: TRBJ1-1

CDR3 DNA: TGCGCCAGCAGCTTGGGACAGGGGCCCTCCTACGAGCAGTACTTC
CDR3 protein: CASSLGQGPSYEQYF
D gene: TRBD1
V gene: TRBV5-1
clone size: .
J gene: TRBJ2-7

CDR3 DNA: TGTGCCTGGGACAGAGTCGGCAATGAGCAGTTCTTC
CDR3 protein: CAWDRVGNEQFF
D gene: .
V gene: TRBV30
clone size: .
J gene: TRBJ2-1

CDR3 DNA: TGTGCCGGTCAAACGGGGAACTATGGCTACACCTTC
CDR3 protein: CAGQTGNYGYTF
D gene: .
V gene: TRBV28
clone size: .
J gene: TRBJ1-2

CDR3 DNA: TGTGCCAGTAGTATAGGACAGGGGCCGAACACTGAAGCTTTCTTT
CDR3 protein: CASSIGQGPNTEAFF
D gene: TRBD1
V gene: TRBV19
clone size: .
J gene: TRBJ1-1